These 32 T cell receptor beta chains share one sample of origin, sequenced in a study of Ad26.COV2.S vaccination and SARS-CoV-2 variants. Treatment denoted: around 19 received Ad26.COV2.S at low or high dose, single or two shots; several received placebo; per-sample allocation not given. The study sampled participants on day 63 after the first vaccine or placebo injection. Some clones are missing from TCRdb's copy, which holds only in-frame ones; the method was immunoSEQ multiplex PCR. Of around 270,000 clones in the sample, around 90% were seen once. Sequencing used peripheral blood, obtained in a trial of Ad26.COV2.S vaccine versus placebo. Receptor source: a person aged 18-60 years who received the Ad26.COV2.S COVID-19 vaccine or a placebo.

The chain joins TRBV19 to TRBJ1-5; D is undetermined. The V gene lost 2 bases and the J gene lost 10 bases, with 12 bases spanning the gap. In germline, CDR1 is LNHDA, CDR2 SQIVND (reference sequence). This CDR3 has 13 amino acids. CDR3 in DNA: TGTGCCAGTAGTATAAGGTCTGCGAACCCCCAGCATTTT. Amino acid sequence: CASSIRSANPQHF.

This clone was detected once. The chain links TRBV6-5 to TRBJ2-2, with D tentatively TRBD1 or TRBD2 (5 bases each). V was pared by 6 bases and J by 1 base, with 9 bases between. CDR3 length: 14 amino acids. Germline V gene sequence: CDR1 MNHEY, CDR2 SVGAGI. The DNA for the CDR3 is TGTGCCAGCAGGGGGGTAATGAACACCGGGGAGCTGTTTTTT. Protein sequence: CASRGVMNTGELFF.

The V gene is TRBV7-8, the J gene TRBJ1-2; 7 nucleotides align to TRBD1. There are 15 residues in the CDR3. The germline CDR1 and CDR2 sequences are SGHVS and FQNEAQ. Unmatched junction bases numbered 11, after V lost 5 bases and J lost 5 bases. Here the CDR3 DNA reads TGTGCCAGCAGCCTTCTACCCGGGACAGCTTATGGCTACACCTTC. This gives the protein CASSLLPGTAYGYTF.

The V call is TRBV18, the J call TRBJ2-3; tentatively, D is TRBD1 (6 bases). The CDR3 spans 18 residues. Germline assignment: CDR1 KGHSH and CDR2 LQKENI. V was shortened by 3 bases and J by 0 bases, with 19 bases between the two germline ends. The CDR3 bases are TGTGCCAGCTCACCTTCTAATCTCAGGGGACCCAGCACAGATACGCAGTATTTT. Translation gives CASSPSNLRGPSTDTQYF.

The chain joins TRBV5-6 to TRBJ1-6; 7 bases match TRBD1. CDR1 and CDR2 from the germline V gene are SGHDT and YYEEEE. This CDR3 has 15 amino acids. The trim removed 1 base at V and 6 bases at J, leaving 4 bases unmatched. CDR3 sequence: CASSLPGQTNSPLHF. CDR3 coding DNA: TGTGCCAGCAGCTTGCCGGGACAGACTAATTCACCCCTCCACTTT.

The table lists this clone with many counts. This chain links TRBV6-4 with TRBJ2-3; 8 positions agree with TRBD2. The V segment lost 5 bases and the J segment 0 bases; nucleotides outside the gene matches: 1. CDR1 is MRHNA, CDR2 SNTAGT, per germline. The CDR3 covers 14 residues. DNA for the CDR3: TGTGCCAGCAGTAGCGGGGGCAGCACAGATACGCAGTATTTT. Encoded protein: CASSSGGSTDTQYF.

This chain connects TRBV19 to TRBJ1-6; perhaps TRBD1 as D (6 bases). This CDR3 is built from 16 residues. CDR1 LNHDA and CDR2 SQIVND come from the germline V gene (reference sequence). Trimming removed 3 bases at V and 7 bases at J, with 16 bases between. CDR3 region: CASSIRPGQENSPLHF. The DNA for the CDR3 is TGTGCCAGTAGTATTAGGCCGGGACAAGAGAATTCACCCCTCCACTTT.

The table lists this clone with a count of one. This chain links TRBV6-5 with TRBJ2-7; D unclear. This CDR3 is 14 amino acids long. With 2 bases removed from V and 1 base from J, the gap between germline ends came to 9 bases. Germline V gene lookup returns CDR1 MNHEY and CDR2 SVGAGI. The CDR3 loop is CASSYGHTSYEQYF. The CDR3 DNA follows: TGTGCCAGCAGTTACGGGCACACATCCTACGAGCAGTACTTC.

The chain employs TRBV6-5 and TRBJ2-2; 11 bases are a match to TRBD1. V trimming: 4 bases; J trimming: 7 bases; junction bases outside the gene matches: 5. CDR1 MNHEY and CDR2 SVGAGI come from the germline V gene. The CDR3 loop spans 15 amino acids. The CDR3 coding sequence is TGTGCCAGCAGTTTTGGGACAGGGGGTGGCGGGGAGCTGTTTTTT. Translation gives CASSFGTGGGGELFF.

The chain links TRBV7-9 to TRBJ2-1, with TRBD1 matching 12 bases. Per the germline V gene, CDR1 is SEHNR and CDR2 is FQNEAQ (reference sequence). The CDR3 has 15 amino acids. V trimming: 5 bases; J trimming: 10 bases; junction bases outside the gene matches: 9. CDR3 protein: CASSVPGQGALEQFF. The CDR3 bases are TGTGCCAGCAGCGTGCCGGGACAGGGGGCTTTAGAGCAGTTCTTC.

The V and J genes are TRBV11-2 and TRBJ2-5; TRBD1 matches 9 bases. The CDR3 covers 18 residues. Germline assignment: CDR1 SGHAT and CDR2 FQNNGV. J gave up 4 bases and V 4 bases, and 16 bases lay outside the gene matches. CDR3 DNA: TGTGCCAGCAGCTCGCCATTCACCGGGACAGGGCGAGTAGAGACCCAGTACTTC. It codes for CASSSPFTGTGRVETQYF.

The rearrangement links TRBV11-1 to TRBJ1-2; TRBD1 aligns across 8 bases. The ends lost 4 bases at V and 6 bases at J; junction bases unmatched: 1. The CDR3 length is 12 residues. From germline, CDR1 is SGHAT and CDR2 FQDESV (reference sequence). This CDR3 reads CASSSDRDGYTF. The DNA for the CDR3 is TGTGCCAGCAGCTCGGACAGGGATGGCTACACCTTC.

The chain links TRBV3-1 (or the pseudogene TRBV3-2) to TRBJ2-7; 10 nucleotides match TRBD1. The CDR3 contains 17 residues. Germline CDR1 is LGHDT and CDR2 is YNNKEL (reference sequence). V lost 1 base, J lost 4 bases, and 10 bases stayed unmatched. Here the CDR3 reads CASSQGGTGVKRYEQYF. For the CDR3, the DNA is TGTGCCAGCAGCCAAGGGGGGACAGGGGTTAAGAGATACGAGCAGTACTTC.

This clone was seen once. The CDR3 coding sequence is TGTGCCAGCAGTATCCGACTAGCGGGGGGGCCTTACAATGAGCAGTTCTTC. Its protein product is CASSIRLAGGPYNEQFF. This chain links TRBV25-1 with TRBJ2-1, with TRBD2 identical over 14 bases. The CDR3 loop spans 17 amino acids. Germline trimming cut 5 bases from V and 4 bases from J; bases unmatched to any gene: 7. Germline CDR1 is MGHDK and CDR2 is SYGVNS. The full variable domain, its missing parts supplied by reference TRBV25-1 and TRBJ2-1, is EADIYQTPRYLVIGTGKKITLECSQTMGHDKMYWYQQDPGMELHLIHYSYGVNSTEKGDLSSESTVSRIRTEHFPLTLESARPSHTSQYLCASSIRLAGGPYNEQFFGPGTRLTVL.

This clone was counted once. The V call is TRBV5-1, the J call TRBJ2-7; tentatively, D is TRBD2 (5 bases). Germline V gene lookup returns CDR1 SGHRS and CDR2 YFSETQ. This CDR3 contains 14 residues. V dropped 0 bases and J dropped 1 base, with 8 bases sitting between them. The CDR3 is CASSLEVASYEQYF. CDR3 DNA sequence: TGCGCCAGCAGCTTGGAGGTAGCGTCCTACGAGCAGTACTTC.

This chain links TRBV6-4 with TRBJ2-7, with D hard to call. Trimming removed 10 bases at V and 4 bases at J, with 14 bases between. Germline values: CDR1 MRHNA, CDR2 SNTAGT. This CDR3 comprises 12 residues. The CDR3 region has the DNA TGTGCCACCTCAGAAACCCTTTACGAGCAGTACGTC. As protein: CATSETLYEQYV.

The V call is TRBV7-2, the J call TRBJ2-1; D unclear. This CDR3 has 14 amino acids. Germline assignment: CDR1 SGHTA and CDR2 FQGNSA. Trimming shortened V by 1 base and J by 3 bases, and 7 bases separated the two germline ends. CDR3 DNA: TGTGCCAGCAGCTTAGGACCCTTCTACAATGAGCAGTTCTTC. Its protein is CASSLGPFYNEQFF. Supplemented by reference TRBV7-2 and TRBJ2-1, the full variable domain reads GAGVSQSPSNKVTEKGKDVELRCDPISGHTALYWYRQSLGQGLEFLIYFQGNSAPDKSGLPSDRFSAERTGGSVSTLTIQRTQQEDSAVYLCASSLGPFYNEQFFGPGTRLTVL.

The chain recombines TRBV21-1 with TRBJ2-3; the D segment call TRBD1 is taken from the table without a DNA check. TRBV21-1 is termed a pseudogene. There are 15 residues in the CDR3. CDR3 protein: CASSTRQVRLDTQYF. DNA for the CDR3: TGTGCCAGCAGCACAAGACAGGTAAGGTTGGATACGCAGTATTTT.

The chain joins TRBV15 to TRBJ1-5; D call uncertain. V was shortened by 5 bases and J by 0 bases, with 17 bases between the two germline ends. Per the germline V gene, CDR1 is LNHNV and CDR2 is YYDKDF (reference sequence). The CDR3 length is 17 residues. CDR3 protein: CATSPRVTVLSNQPQHF. In DNA form, the CDR3 reads TGTGCCACCAGCCCTAGGGTTACAGTTCTTAGCAATCAGCCCCAGCATTTT. Drawing the rest from reference TRBV15 and TRBJ1-5, the complete variable domain is DAMVIQNPRYQVTQFGKPVTLSCSQTLNHNVMYWYQQKSSQAPKLLFHYYDKDFNNEADTPDNFQSRRPNTSFCFLDIRSPGLGDTAMYLCATSPRVTVLSNQPQHFGDGTRLSIL.

This clone was recorded only once. The chain has TRBV6-5 and TRBJ1-1; 7 positions agree with TRBD1. Trimming cost V 6 bases and J 8 bases; bases outside gene matches: 6. Per germline, CDR1 MNHEY and CDR2 SVGAGI. The CDR3 consists of 12 residues. CDR3 in DNA: TGTGCCAGCAGCCACCGGACAGGAGAAGCTTTCTTT. Encoded protein: CASSHRTGEAFF.

DNA of the CDR3: TGTGCCAGCAGTTACGCAGAATCCAAGCCCCAGCATTTT. Amino acids: CASSYAESKPQHF. The genes are TRBV6-2 or TRBV6-3 and TRBJ1-5; D gene uncertain. The CDR3 extends over 13 amino acids. V was trimmed by 2 bases and J by 8 bases, leaving 10 bases between them. The germline CDR1 and CDR2 sequences are MNHEY and SVGEGT.

The genes are TRBV30 and TRBJ2-2; 7 bases are a match to TRBD2. The CDR3 loop spans 12 amino acids. Germline-derived CDR1 and CDR2 are GTSNPN and SVGIG (reference sequence). V lost 8 bases, J lost 5 bases, and 5 bases stayed unmatched. For the CDR3, the DNA is TGTGCCGGAGGGCGGGGGACCGGGGAGCTGTTTTTT. It translates to CAGGRGTGELFF.

The gene calls are TRBV11-1 and TRBJ1-1, with D possibly being TRBD1 (6 bases). Trimming left V 5 bases short and J 1 base short, with 11 bases between. The CDR3 spans 14 residues. Germline V gene sequence: CDR1 SGHAT, CDR2 FQDESV (reference sequence). CDR3: CASSHRQENTEAFF. The CDR3 DNA is TGTGCCAGCAGCCATCGACAGGAGAACACTGAAGCTTTCTTT.

The V and J genes are TRBV7-2 and TRBJ2-7; 16 positions agree with TRBD2. The CDR3 runs 18 residues. The V segment lost 4 bases and the J segment 2 bases; nucleotides outside the gene matches: 8. CDR1 and CDR2 (germline): SGHTA, FQGNSA. The CDR3, as DNA: TGTGCCAGCAGCTCCCGGGGAGGGACTAGCGGGGGGGCCTACGAGCAGTACTTC. This sequence encodes CASSSRGGTSGGAYEQYF.

The chain couples TRBV27 to TRBJ1-2; D gene unclear. V shed 2 bases and J shed 1 base, with 5 bases lying between them. The CDR3 is 13 residues long. In germline, CDR1 is MNHEY, CDR2 SMNVEV (reference sequence). The CDR3 region is CASSLRGNYGYTF. Here the CDR3 DNA reads TGTGCCAGCAGTTTACGGGGTAACTATGGCTACACCTTC.

This clone was observed a single time. This sequence joins TRBV10-3 and TRBJ2-2, with D perhaps TRBD1 (5 bases). The V gene lost 0 bases and the J gene lost 4 bases, with 12 bases spanning the gap. The CDR3 has 16 residues. Germline CDR1 is ENHRY and CDR2 is SYGVKD. The chain's CDR3 is CAISESRGHLTGELFF. CDR3 nucleotides: TGTGCCATCAGTGAGTCAAGAGGACACCTCACCGGGGAGCTGTTTTTT.

On this clone itself: Germline and junction disagree at one end, which may indicate a read error. V usage is TRBV6-1 and J usage is TRBJ2-1; 10 bases are shared with TRBD2. Germline loops: CDR1 MNHNS, CDR2 SASEGT. The CDR3 is made up of 15 amino acids. CDR3 nucleotides: TGTGCCAGCAGTAAAGCGGGGGGGATTTACAATGAGCAGTTCTTC. It specifies CASSKAGGIYNEQFF.

This chain links TRBV19 with TRBJ1-6, with D uncertain. The CDR3 has 13 residues. Trimming cost V 3 bases and J 8 bases, with 8 bases left between them. Germline CDR1 is LNHDA and CDR2 is SQIVND (reference sequence). CDR3 amino acids: CASSIRSDSPLHF. The CDR3 DNA is TGTGCCAGTAGTATTAGGAGCGATTCACCCCTCCACTTT.

The chain carries TRBV5-1 and TRBJ2-5, with 10 nucleotides matching TRBD2. The CDR3 has 16 amino acids. Germline assignment: CDR1 SGHRS and CDR2 YFSETQ. V was pared by 10 bases and J by 5 bases, with 17 bases of the junction left unmatched. In nucleotides, the CDR3 is TGCGCCGATTATGAAAAGACTAGCGGGTTGGGGGAGACCCAGTACTTC. It specifies CADYEKTSGLGETQYF.

This clone was observed once. The chain uses TRBV29-1 and TRBJ2-3; D gene unclear. This CDR3 is 13 amino acids long. V lost 2 bases, J lost 7 bases, and 13 bases lay in between. Looked up from germline, CDR1 is SQVTM and CDR2 is ANQGSEA. Here the CDR3 DNA reads TGCAGCGTTGAATCTGGGGTACGGAATACGCAGTATTTT. It yields the protein CSVESGVRNTQYF.

The chain uses TRBV6-6 and TRBJ1-2; no clear D gene. Germline V gene sequence: CDR1 MNHNY, CDR2 SVGAGI (reference sequence). The CDR3 totals 15 residues. With 4 bases removed from V and 1 base from J, the gap between germline ends came to 13 bases. The CDR3 sequence: CASSSPFGINYGYTF. CDR3 DNA sequence: TGTGCCAGCAGTTCCCCCTTTGGGATTAACTATGGCTACACCTTC.

V gene TRBV5-4 combines with J gene TRBJ1-5, with D maybe TRBD1 (6 bases). The CDR3 runs 14 residues. V was cut by 4 bases and J by 2 bases, with 10 bases left in between. Germline V CDR1 and CDR2: SGHNT, YYREEE (reference sequence). DNA for the CDR3: TGTGCCAGCAGCCCGGGGGCTGGCAATCAGCCCCAGCATTTT. Translation gives CASSPGAGNQPQHF.